These 32 T cell receptor beta chains were all obtained from the same sample, sequenced in a study of beta chain features in type 1 diabetes. Their antigens remain unidentified. Expressed TCRB transcripts were sequenced because the entire RNA isolate underwent reverse transcription. Repertoires were generated with immunoSEQ multiplex PCR, while TCRdb's copy carries only in-frame clones and drops some. The sample lists about 340,000 clones; roughly 14% were seen once. Study outcomes and limitations: Shorter TCRB CDR3s, moderately but significantly so, marked every one of the four CD4+ subsets in Type 1 diabetes patients.

Sample: naive CD4+ T cells from blood. These receptors all stem from a woman aged 18-35 years with type 1 diabetes.

J is TRBJ2-2 and V is TRBV30; D is ambiguous. The CDR3 covers 14 residues. The ends were cut back, 0 bases at V and 2 bases at J, with 7 bases in the middle. In germline, CDR1 is GTSNPN, CDR2 SVGIG (reference sequence). CDR3 nucleotide sequence: TGTGCCTGGAGTGTGGGCAGCAACACCGGGGAGCTGTTTTTT. Residues: CAWSVGSNTGELFF.

The chain couples TRBV7-9 to TRBJ2-5, with 12 positions matching TRBD1. The CDR3 spans 16 residues. With 6 bases clipped from V and 5 bases from J, the junction kept 10 bases outside the gene matches. CDR1 and CDR2 (germline): SEHNR, FQNEAQ (reference sequence). DNA for the CDR3: TGTGCCAGCAGTTTTCCGGGACAGGGGGCGCGTGAGACCCAGTACTTC. Translated: CASSFPGQGARETQYF.

This clone was seen only a few times. J is TRBJ2-7 and V is TRBV19; 10 bases are shared with TRBD1. V trimming: 4 bases; J trimming: 6 bases; junction bases outside the gene matches: 12. The CDR3 runs 16 residues. Germline V lookup: CDR1 LNHDA, CDR2 SQIVND (reference sequence). The CDR3 DNA sequence: TGTGCCAGTAGTACAGCCGGGACAGGGGCCGCGGGCGAGCAGTACTTC. This gives the protein CASSTAGTGAAGEQYF.

This clone was seen more than once but under ten times. The J gene is TRBJ2-1, the V gene TRBV5-1, with 9 bases fitting TRBD1. V lost 4 bases to trimming and J lost 3 bases; unmatched junction nucleotides: 8. This CDR3 is built from 16 residues. From germline, CDR1 is SGHRS and CDR2 YFSETQ. Here the CDR3 reads CASSPPGGQGYNEQFF. The CDR3 DNA is TGCGCCAGCAGCCCCCCTGGGGGACAGGGCTACAATGAGCAGTTCTTC.

For the CDR3, the DNA is TGTGCCACCAGCCCTAGCAGGCCGGGGGCCAACGTCCTGACTTTC. As protein: CATSPSRPGANVLTF. The V and J genes are TRBV15 and TRBJ2-6; D perhaps matches TRBD2 (5 bases). The CDR3 sequence is 15 residues long. Germline CDR1 reads LNHNV; CDR2 reads YYDKDF (reference sequence). The V and J ends lost 5 bases and 4 bases respectively, with 12 bases between them.

The chain couples TRBV29-1 to TRBJ1-1, with D possibly being TRBD1 (5 bases). Germline CDR1 and CDR2: SQVTM and ANQGSEA. The CDR3 runs to 10 residues. Deletions cut 6 bases from V and 8 bases from J, with 10 bases between. The CDR3 region is CSVQGLEAFF. The CDR3 coding sequence is TGCAGCGTCCAGGGCTTAGAAGCTTTCTTT.

This rearrangement joins TRBV30 to TRBJ2-1; no definite D call. CDR3 length: 12 residues. V was pared by 5 bases and J by 0 bases, with 5 bases between. The germline V gene has CDR1 GTSNPN and CDR2 SVGIG (reference sequence). CDR3 in DNA: TGTGCCTGGTCAGGCTCCTACAATGAGCAGTTCTTC. This codes for CAWSGSYNEQFF.

The CDR3 DNA reads TGTGCCAGCCTCCAAGCGGCAGCGAGCGAGAGCACAGATACGCAGTATTTT. Residues: CASLQAAASESTDTQYF. The V gene is TRBV19, the J gene TRBJ2-3, with D perhaps matching TRBD2 (5 bases). The CDR3 length is 17 residues. Looked up from germline, CDR1 is LNHDA and CDR2 is SQIVND (reference sequence). V was clipped by 9 bases and J by 0 bases, with 22 bases between them.

This chain joins TRBV10-3 and TRBJ1-3; D gene unclear. Germline V CDR1 and CDR2: ENHRY, SYGVKD. The CDR3 spans 14 residues. V dropped 5 bases and J dropped 1 base, with 9 bases sitting between them. CDR3 loop: CAISITASGNTIYF. CDR3 nucleotides: TGTGCCATCAGTATCACAGCTTCTGGAAACACCATATATTTT.

This clone was seen only a few times. The chain carries TRBV18 and TRBJ1-5; 9 bases fit TRBD1. The CDR3 runs to 16 residues. J was trimmed by 7 bases and V by 0 bases; bases with no gene match: 7. The germline V gene encodes CDR1 KGHSH and CDR2 LQKENI. This CDR3 reads CASSPPGQGFNQPQHF. The CDR3 coding sequence is TGTGCCAGCTCACCACCGGGACAGGGATTTAACCAGCCCCAGCATTTT.

This chain links TRBV6-5 with TRBJ2-7, with D possibly matching TRBD1 (6 bases). From germline, CDR1 is MNHEY and CDR2 SVGAGI. The CDR3 runs to 13 residues. The V and J ends lost 6 bases and 6 bases respectively, with 15 bases between them. The CDR3, as DNA: TGTGCCAGCAGCCACAGGGAAGGCGTCGAGCAGTACGTC. This gives the protein CASSHREGVEQYV.

The V gene is TRBV10-1, the J gene TRBJ2-2; D unresolved. CDR3 size: 13 residues. Germline loops: CDR1 WNHNN, CDR2 SYGVQD (reference sequence). V lost 3 bases and J lost 2, with 4 bases in between. CDR3 amino acids: CASSDRNTGELFF. In DNA form, the CDR3 reads TGCGCCAGCAGTGACAGAAACACCGGGGAGCTGTTTTTT.

This rearrangement joins TRBV2 to TRBJ1-1; 7 bases are a match to TRBD1. CDR3 length: 12 amino acids. The J segment lost 6 bases and the V segment lost 6 bases, leaving 4 bases of the junction unmatched. Germline V gene data show CDR1 as SNHLY and CDR2 as FYNNEI. The CDR3 spells CASSPTGSEAFF. CDR3 DNA sequence: TGTGCCAGCAGCCCGACAGGGTCTGAAGCTTTCTTT.

This rearrangement joins TRBV6-5 to TRBJ2-4, with TRBD1 as a possible D gene (6 bases). The CDR3 runs to 12 residues. CDR1 and CDR2 from the germline V gene are MNHEY and SVGAGI. Trimming cost V 6 bases and J 8 bases, with 11 bases left between them. The CDR3 DNA reads TGTGCCAGCAGGGACAGCGTTGACATTCAGTACTTC. It specifies CASRDSVDIQYF.

The rearrangement joins TRBV6-5 to TRBJ2-5; tentative D call: TRBD2 (7 bases). CDR3 length equals 14 residues. V shed 5 bases and J shed 4 bases, with 14 bases lying between them. CDR1 is MNHEY and CDR2 is SVGAGI in the germline V gene. This CDR3 is CASSMDGGRETQYF. DNA of the CDR3: TGTGCCAGCAGTATGGACGGGGGGCGAGAGACCCAGTACTTC.

The sample holds a few counts of this clone. This rearrangement joins TRBV28 to TRBJ2-7, with 11 bases fitting TRBD1. J gave up 2 bases and V 4 bases, and 4 bases lay outside the gene matches. Germline loops: CDR1 MDHEN, CDR2 SYDVKM. The CDR3 totals 15 residues. CDR3 nucleotides: TGTGCCAGCAGTTCGCCGGGACAGGGGGCCTACGAGCAGTACTTC. This encodes CASSSPGQGAYEQYF.

This clone was seen only a few times. The rearrangement uses TRBV23-1 and TRBJ2-7; 9 nucleotides align to TRBD1. TRBV23-1 is an ORF; its function is uncertain. CDR3 length: 15 residues. The ends lost 3 bases at V and 3 bases at J; junction bases unmatched: 6. CDR3 coding DNA: TGCGCCAGCAGTCACCCGGGACAGGGAATCTACGAGCAGTACGTC. It codes for CASSHPGQGIYEQYV.

This clone has more than one count but fewer than ten. The rearrangement joins TRBV13 to TRBJ2-3; perhaps TRBD1 as D (6 bases). CDR1 and CDR2 (germline): PRHDT, FYEKMQ (reference sequence). Trimming took 1 base from V and 4 from J, leaving 6 bases between them. This CDR3 has 13 amino acids. The DNA for the CDR3 is TGTGCCAGCAGCTTAGCAGGGGCAGATACGCAGTATTTT. Translated, it gives CASSLAGADTQYF.

Worth noting for this clone: One end of the junction is discordant with germline, which a read error may explain. The J gene is TRBJ2-5, the V gene TRBV7-2, with 12 bases identical to TRBD2. The CDR3 has 15 amino acids. The germline gives CDR1 SGHTA, CDR2 FQGNSA. CDR3 region: CASSLAGGPGETQYF. The CDR3 region has the DNA TGTGCCAGCAGCCTAGCGGGAGGGCCGGGGGAGACCCAGTACTTC.

The chain joins TRBV5-6 to TRBJ2-3; D ambiguous. V was clipped by 3 bases and J by 6 bases, with 14 bases between them. From germline, CDR1 is SGHDT and CDR2 YYEEEE. The CDR3 covers 14 residues. The CDR3 region has the DNA TGTGCCAGCAGCTCCCCTAGGCTTGGGGATACGCAGTATTTT. It codes for CASSSPRLGDTQYF.

V gene TRBV11-2 combines with J gene TRBJ1-2; TRBD1 aligns across 8 bases. Germline CDR1 SGHAT, CDR2 FQNNGV. Losses at the gene ends were 5 bases for V and 2 bases for J; bases not matched to a gene: 4. The CDR3 has 14 amino acids. The CDR3 bases are TGTGCCAGCAGCCGCAGGGGGCAAAACTATGGCTACACCTTC. It specifies CASSRRGQNYGYTF.

This clone was observed a few times. The J gene is TRBJ2-7, the V gene TRBV6-1; tentative D call: TRBD2 (5 bases). Trimming took off 4 bases at V and 3 bases at J, with 13 bases between the two ends. CDR3 length: 14 residues. Germline V gives CDR1 MNHNS, CDR2 SASEGT. The CDR3 is CASSGPDWNYEQYV. The CDR3 region has the DNA TGTGCCAGCAGTGGGCCGGACTGGAACTACGAGCAGTACGTC.

This clone showed up just a few times. The genes are TRBV29-1 and TRBJ1-1, with D perhaps matching TRBD1 (6 bases). The length of the CDR3 is 13 residues. The ends were cut back, 4 bases at V and 1 base at J, with 10 bases in the middle. Per the germline V gene, CDR1 is SQVTM and CDR2 is ANQGSEA. As DNA, the CDR3 is TGCAGCGTTGCTGGGACAAGGAACACTGAAGCTTTCTTT. This gives the protein CSVAGTRNTEAFF.

Only a few counts were recorded for this clone. The J gene is TRBJ2-1, the V gene TRBV5-1, with D perhaps being TRBD1 or TRBD2 (9 bases each). Trimming stripped 4 bases from V and 6 bases from J, with 26 bases between. The V gene's germline CDR1 is SGHRS and CDR2 YFSETQ. The CDR3 is 18 residues long. CDR3 sequence reads: CASSPGTGRAGGSNEQFF. CDR3 coding DNA: TGCGCCAGCAGCCCCGGGACAGGGAGAGCGGGAGGTTCCAATGAGCAGTTCTTC.

This chain connects TRBV7-9 to TRBJ2-3, with D possibly TRBD2 on 5 matching bases. V lost 2 bases and J lost 0, with 9 bases in between. Looked up from germline, CDR1 is SEHNR and CDR2 is FQNEAQ (reference sequence). This CDR3 is 15 amino acids long. The CDR3 coding sequence is TGTGCCAGCAGCTTAAATGAGGGTAGCACAGATACGCAGTATTTT. Translation: CASSLNEGSTDTQYF.

The rearrangement links TRBV9 to TRBJ2-7, with 12 bases aligning to TRBD1. The CDR3 runs 18 residues. V trimming: 4 bases; J trimming: 2 bases; junction bases outside the gene matches: 13. Germline V gene data show CDR1 as SGDLS and CDR2 as YYNGEE. The CDR3 bases are TGTGCCAGCAGCCCCCCCTGGGGAGGGACAGGGGGCCCCTACGAGCAGTACTTC. This encodes CASSPPWGGTGGPYEQYF.

This clone was found a few times. The chain combines TRBV11-3 with TRBJ2-5; TRBD2 is a possible D gene (6 bases). The CDR3 runs 14 residues. V lost 4 bases, J lost 5 bases, and 14 bases lay in between. Germline V CDR1 and CDR2: SGHNT, YENEEA. CDR3 sequence (DNA): TGTGCCAGCAGCTACAACCATGGGGGGGAGACCCAGTACTTC. Translation gives CASSYNHGGETQYF.

This rearrangement joins TRBV20-1 to TRBJ2-7; D is perhaps TRBD2 (5 bases). This CDR3 is 11 amino acids long. From germline, CDR1 is DFQATT and CDR2 SNEGSKA (reference sequence). Trimming shortened V by 3 bases and J by 3 bases, and 6 bases separated the two germline ends. The CDR3 coding sequence is TGCAGTGCTAGTGCGGGCTACGAGCAGTACGTC. Its protein is CSASAGYEQYV.

The chain joins TRBV6-5 to TRBJ1-2; a possible D gene is TRBD1 (6 bases). V lost 7 bases, J lost 4 bases, and 10 bases lay in between. CDR1 is MNHEY, CDR2 SVGAGI, per germline. This CDR3 has 12 amino acids. The CDR3 sequence: CASTQGIYGYTF. For the CDR3, the DNA is TGTGCCAGCACACAGGGTATCTATGGCTACACCTTC.

This clone was observed a few times. This chain joins TRBV2 and TRBJ2-5, with TRBD2 matching over 7 bases. Per the germline V gene, CDR1 is SNHLY and CDR2 is FYNNEI. V shed 8 bases, J shed 7 bases, and the junction held 16 bases outside the gene matches. The CDR3 sequence is 15 residues long. The CDR3 loop is CASQNEGLLGRTQYF. The CDR3, as DNA: TGTGCCAGCCAGAATGAGGGACTACTGGGACGGACCCAGTACTTC.

A few counts support this clone. The genes are TRBV7-9 and TRBJ2-3; D is undetermined. Trimming stripped 1 base from V and 1 base from J, with 9 bases between. CDR1 and CDR2 (germline): SEHNR, FQNEAQ (reference sequence). The CDR3 extends over 15 amino acids. The CDR3 loop is CASSLDPVRTDTQYF. The CDR3 nucleotides are TGTGCCAGCAGCTTAGATCCAGTTCGCACAGATACGCAGTATTTT.

This chain uses TRBV9 with TRBJ1-2; 9 bases match TRBD1. The trim removed 4 bases at V and 4 bases at J, leaving 11 bases unmatched. Germline loops: CDR1 SGDLS, CDR2 YYNGEE. The length of the CDR3 is 16 residues. The DNA for the CDR3 is TGTGCCAGCAGCTTCGGGACAGGGACCGAGGGCTATGGCTACACCTTC. It is translated as CASSFGTGTEGYGYTF.